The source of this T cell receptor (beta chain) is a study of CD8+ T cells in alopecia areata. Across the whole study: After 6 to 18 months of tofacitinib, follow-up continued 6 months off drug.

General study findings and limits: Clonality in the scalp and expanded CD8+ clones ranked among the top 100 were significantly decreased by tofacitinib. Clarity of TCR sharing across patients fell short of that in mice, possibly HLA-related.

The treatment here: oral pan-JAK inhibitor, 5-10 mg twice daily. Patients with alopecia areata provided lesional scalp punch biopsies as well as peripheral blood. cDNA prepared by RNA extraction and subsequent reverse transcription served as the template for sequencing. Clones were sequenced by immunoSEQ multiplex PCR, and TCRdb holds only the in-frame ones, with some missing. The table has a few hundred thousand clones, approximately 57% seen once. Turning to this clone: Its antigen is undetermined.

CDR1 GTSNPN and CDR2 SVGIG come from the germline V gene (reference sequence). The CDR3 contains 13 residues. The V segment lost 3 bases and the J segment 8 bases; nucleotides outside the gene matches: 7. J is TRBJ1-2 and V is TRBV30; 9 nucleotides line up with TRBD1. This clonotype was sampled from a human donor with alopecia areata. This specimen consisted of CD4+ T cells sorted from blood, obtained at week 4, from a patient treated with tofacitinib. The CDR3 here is CAWSQQGAKGYTF. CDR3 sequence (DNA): TGTGCCTGGAGCCAACAGGGGGCCAAGGGCTACACCTTC. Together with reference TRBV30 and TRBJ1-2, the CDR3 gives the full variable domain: SQTIHQWPATLVQPVGSPLSLECTVEGTSNPNLYWYRQAAGRGLQLLFYSVGIGQISSEVPQNLSASRPQDRQFILSSKKLLLSDSGFYLCAWSQQGAKGYTFGSGTRLTVV.